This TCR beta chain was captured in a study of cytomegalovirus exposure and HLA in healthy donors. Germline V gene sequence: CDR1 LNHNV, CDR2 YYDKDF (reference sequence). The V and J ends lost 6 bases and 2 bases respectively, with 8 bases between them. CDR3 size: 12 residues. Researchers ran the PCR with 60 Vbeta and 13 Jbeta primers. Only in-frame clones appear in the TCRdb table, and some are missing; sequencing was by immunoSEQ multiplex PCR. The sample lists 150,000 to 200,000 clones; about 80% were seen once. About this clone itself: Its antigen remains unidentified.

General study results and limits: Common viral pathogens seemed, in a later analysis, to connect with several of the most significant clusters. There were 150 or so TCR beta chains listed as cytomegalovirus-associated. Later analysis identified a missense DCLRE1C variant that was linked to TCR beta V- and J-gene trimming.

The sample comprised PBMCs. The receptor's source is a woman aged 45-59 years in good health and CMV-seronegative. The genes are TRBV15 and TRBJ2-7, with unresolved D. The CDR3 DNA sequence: TGTGCCACCAGTCGCTATACCTACGAGCAGTACTTC. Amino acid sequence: CATSRYTYEQYF.